The 9 T cell receptor beta chains below all came from one sample that was sequenced in a study of shared clonotypes between healthy human individuals. TCRdb's table, derived via immunoSEQ multiplex PCR, lists solely in-frame clones and lacks some. Found here are some 1 million clones, around 74% of them singletons; the top ten hold roughly 1.4%. The sample consisted of memory CD4+ T cells sorted from blood. Specified subset: CD45RA-negative fraction. Every receptor here comes from a man between 18 and 29 years old in good health.

The CDR3 region is CASSPNPGGAGNTEAFF. The CDR3 DNA is TGTGCCAGCAGCCCTAATCCAGGGGGCGCCGGGAACACTGAAGCTTTCTTT. The J gene is TRBJ1-1, the V gene TRBV5-4; TRBD1 matches at 8 bases. This CDR3 has 17 amino acids. The junction had 12 bases not matched to a gene; V was cut back by 4 bases and J by 1 base. CDR1 is SGHNT and CDR2 is YYREEE in the germline V gene (reference sequence).

The chain links TRBV6-6 to TRBJ2-5; D uncertain. The J call could be wrong; TRBJ2-7 is a better fit for the DNA end. This CDR3 is built from 13 residues. Germline V gives CDR1 MNHNY, CDR2 SVGAGI (reference sequence). CDR3 nucleotide sequence: TGTGCCAGCAGTTACAGGGCCGCCTACGAGCAGTACTTC. It yields the protein CASSYRAAYEQYF.

The rearrangement joins TRBV18 to TRBJ2-7, with D tentatively TRBD2 (5 bases). There are 16 residues in the CDR3. The V gene lost 2 bases and the J gene lost 1 base, with 15 bases spanning the gap. Germline V CDR1 and CDR2: KGHSH, LQKENI. CDR3 protein: CASSPGLASWSYEQYF. In DNA form, the CDR3 reads TGTGCCAGCTCACCAGGATTAGCTAGCTGGTCCTACGAGCAGTACTTC.

The V gene is TRBV7-2, the J gene TRBJ2-1; weak D call: TRBD1 (6 bases). The CDR3 has 14 amino acids. CDR1 and CDR2 (germline): SGHTA, FQGNSA. Trimming removed 10 bases at V and 3 bases at J, with 16 bases between. CDR3 region: CAITPDRYYNEQFF. CDR3 in DNA: TGTGCCATTACGCCGGACAGATACTACAATGAGCAGTTCTTC.

The chain employs TRBV5-4 and TRBJ2-1; 13 nucleotides line up with TRBD2. The CDR3 totals 16 residues. V shed 4 bases and J 10 bases; nucleotides not matched to a gene: 11. The germline CDR1 and CDR2 sequences are SGHNT and YYREEE (reference sequence). For the CDR3, the DNA is TGTGCCAGCAGCCCAAGGACTAGCGGGGGCGTTTGGGAGCAGTTCTTC. It translates to CASSPRTSGGVWEQFF.

The chain employs TRBV5-1 and TRBJ2-1; 8 nucleotides match TRBD2. This CDR3 region has 15 residues. The V gene's germline CDR1 is SGHRS and CDR2 YFSETQ. V trimming: 4 bases; J trimming: 7 bases; junction bases outside the gene matches: 10. The CDR3 sequence is CASSIGGALVNEQFF. As DNA, the CDR3 is TGCGCCAGCAGCATCGGGGGGGCCTTGGTAAATGAGCAGTTCTTC. Filled out from reference TRBV5-1 and TRBJ2-1, the complete variable domain reads KAGVTQTPRYLIKTRGQQVTLSCSPISGHRSVSWYQQTPGQGLQFLFEYFSETQRNKGNFPGRFSGRQFSNSRSEMNVSTLELGDSALYLCASSIGGALVNEQFFGPGTRLTVL.

In DNA, the CDR3 is TGTGCCTGGAGTGTACTGGACAGGGTTTACGCTGAAGCTTTCTTT. Translation: CAWSVLDRVYAEAFF. The V gene is TRBV30, the J gene TRBJ1-1; 8 nucleotides align to TRBD1. This CDR3 contains 15 residues. In germline, CDR1 is GTSNPN, CDR2 SVGIG (reference sequence). V shed 0 bases, J shed 6 bases, and the junction held 9 bases outside the gene matches.

V is TRBV21-1 and J is TRBJ2-5; the table's D call, TRBD2, has no DNA check behind it. TRBV21-1 is classified as a pseudogene. CDR3 size: 13 residues. CDR3 bases: TGTGCCAGCAGTCCCGTGCTTTTCTCGGCCCAGTACTTC. Protein: CASSPVLFSAQYF.

Comments on this clone: It is unclear where the CDR3 begins or ends on the DNA, so no DNA is shown, and the CDR3 is as TCRdb lists it. This chain joins TRBV30 and TRBJ2-1; TRBD2, as called in the table, went unchecked against the DNA. Germline CDR1 GTSNPN, CDR2 SVGIG (reference sequence). From its first to its last residue, the CDR3 has 15 amino acids. The CDR3 loop reads CACAWRSGRYNEQFF.